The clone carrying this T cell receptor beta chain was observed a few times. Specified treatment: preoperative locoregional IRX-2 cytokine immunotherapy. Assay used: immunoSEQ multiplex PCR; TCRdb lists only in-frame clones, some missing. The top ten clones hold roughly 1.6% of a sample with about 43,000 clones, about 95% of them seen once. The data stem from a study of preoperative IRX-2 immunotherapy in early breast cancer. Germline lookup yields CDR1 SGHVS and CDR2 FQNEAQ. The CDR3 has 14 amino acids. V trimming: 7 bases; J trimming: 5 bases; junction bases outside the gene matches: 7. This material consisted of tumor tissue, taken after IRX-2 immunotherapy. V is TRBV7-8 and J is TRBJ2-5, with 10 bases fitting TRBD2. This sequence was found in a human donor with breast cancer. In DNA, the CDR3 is TGTGCCAGCACCAGCGGGAGGGGGTGGGAGACCCAGTACTTC. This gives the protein CASTSGRGWETQYF.